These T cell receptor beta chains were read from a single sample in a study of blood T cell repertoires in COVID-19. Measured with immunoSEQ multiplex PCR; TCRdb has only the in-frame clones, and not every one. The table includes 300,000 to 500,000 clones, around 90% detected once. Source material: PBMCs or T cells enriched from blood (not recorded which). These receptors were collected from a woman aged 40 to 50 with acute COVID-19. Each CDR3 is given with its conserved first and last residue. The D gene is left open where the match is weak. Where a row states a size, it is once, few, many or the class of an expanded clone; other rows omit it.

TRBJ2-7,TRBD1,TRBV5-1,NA,TGCGCCAGCAGCTTGGGCCGGACAGGGAACCACGAGCAGTACTTC,CASSLGRTGNHEQYF
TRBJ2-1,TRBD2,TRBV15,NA,TGTGCCACCAGCCGCCGGGGGGCCTACAATGAGCAGTTCTTC,CATSRRGAYNEQFF
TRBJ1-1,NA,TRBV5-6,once,TGTGCCAGCAGCTTAGGGGGAGTGAACACTGAAGCTTTCTTT,CASSLGGVNTEAFF
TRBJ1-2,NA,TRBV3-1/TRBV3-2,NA,TGTGCCAGCAGCCAAGAAAGGGCTGGGGCTAGAGGCTACACCTTC,CASSQERAGARGYTF
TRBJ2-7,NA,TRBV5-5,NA,TGTGCCAGCAGCTTGTTACCAGGGCTATCCTACGAGCAGTACTTC,CASSLLPGLSYEQYF
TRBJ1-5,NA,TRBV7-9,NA,TGTGCCAGCAGCTTCGGCCAGGTCAATCAGCCCCAGCATTTT,CASSFGQVNQPQHF
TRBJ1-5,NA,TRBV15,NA,TGTGCCACCAGCAGAGACGACACTAGCAATCAGCCCCAGCATTTT,CATSRDDTSNQPQHF
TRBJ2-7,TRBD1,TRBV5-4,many,TGTGCCAGCAACGGACAGGGGTCCTACGAGCAGTACTTC,CASNGQGSYEQYF
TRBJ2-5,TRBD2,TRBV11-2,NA,TGTGCCAGCAGCTCCCTGCGGGGGAAAGAGACCCAGTACTTC,CASSSLRGKETQYF
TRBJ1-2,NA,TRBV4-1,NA,TGCGCCAGCAGCCAAGTGGGGGGGAACTATGGCTACACCTTC,CASSQVGGNYGYTF
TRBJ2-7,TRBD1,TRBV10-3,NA,TGTGCCATCAGTGAGACAGGGGGGACCTACGAGCAGTACTTC,CAISETGGTYEQYF
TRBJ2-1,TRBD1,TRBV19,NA,TGTGCCAGTAGGCCCGGGACAGGCTTCAATGAGCAGTTCTTC,CASRPGTGFNEQFF
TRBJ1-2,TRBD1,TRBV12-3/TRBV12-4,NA,TGTGCCAGCAGACCGACAGGGACCTATGGCTACACCTTC,CASRPTGTYGYTF
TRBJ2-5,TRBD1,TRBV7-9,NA,TGTGCCAGCAGCTTCGGGACAGCCCAGGGCGCCTGGGACTTC,CASSFGTAQGAWDF
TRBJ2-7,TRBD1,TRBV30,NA,TGTGCCTGGAGTGTACGTGGACAGGAGAGGTCCTACGAGCAGTACTTC,CAWSVRGQERSYEQYF
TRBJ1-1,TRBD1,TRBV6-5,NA,TGTGCCAGCAGTTATACAGGGGTCGAGAACACTGAAGCTTTCTTT,CASSYTGVENTEAFF
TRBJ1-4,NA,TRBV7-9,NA,TGTGCCAGCACCCCCTCGGGTAGAGTTGAAAAACTGTTTTTT,CASTPSGRVEKLFF
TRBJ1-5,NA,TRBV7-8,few,TGTGCCAGCAGCCGGGCCCTCAATCAGCCCCAGCATTTT,CASSRALNQPQHF
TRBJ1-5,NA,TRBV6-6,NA,TGTGCCAGCAGCCTTGGCAATCAGCCCCAGCATTTT,CASSLGNQPQHF
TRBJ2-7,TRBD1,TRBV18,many,TGTGCCAGCTCGTATACCGGGACAGCGAATTACGAGCAGTACTTC,CASSYTGTANYEQYF
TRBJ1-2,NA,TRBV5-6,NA,TGTGAAGGCCCTGGGGCCGCCGCTAACTATGGCTACACCTTC,CEGPGAAANYGYTF
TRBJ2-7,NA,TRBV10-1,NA,TGCGCCAGCAAAGGGGACTGCCACTCCTACGAGCAGTACTTC,CASKGDCHSYEQYF
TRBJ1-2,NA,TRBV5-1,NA,TGCGCCAGCAGGTTGGCCGGGGCGGGGGGCTCGCGCGCCTACACCTTC,CASRLAGAGGSRAYTF
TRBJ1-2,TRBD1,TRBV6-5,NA,TGTGCCAGCAGAGCCCTACAGGGGGCGCCGAGTGGCTACACCTTC,CASRALQGAPSGYTF
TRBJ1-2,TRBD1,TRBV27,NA,TGTGCCAGCAGTCCACAGGGGGCTGGCTTTGGCTACACCTTC,CASSPQGAGFGYTF
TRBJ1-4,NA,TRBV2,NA,TGTGCCAGCAGTGAAAGGGGTACTAATGAAAAACTGTTTTTT,CASSERGTNEKLFF
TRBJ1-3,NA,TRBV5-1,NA,TGCGCCAGCAGCTGGGATGGAGGGGCCTCTGGAAACACCATATATTTT,CASSWDGGASGNTIYF
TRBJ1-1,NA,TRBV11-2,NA,TGTGCCAGCAGGAATCTAGCCAAGGCTGAAGCTTTCTTT,CASRNLAKAEAFF
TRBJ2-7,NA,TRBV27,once,TGTGCCAGCAGTCCCACCGGGTCTGTCTACGAGCAGTACTTC,CASSPTGSVYEQYF
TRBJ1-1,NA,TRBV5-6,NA,TGTGCCAGCAGCTTGGGACTTATGAACACTGAAGCTTTCTTT,CASSLGLMNTEAFF
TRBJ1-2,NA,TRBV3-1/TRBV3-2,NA,TGTGCCAGCAGCCAGCCCGGACAGAGCCATGGCTACACCTTC,CASSQPGQSHGYTF
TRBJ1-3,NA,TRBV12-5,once,TGTGCTAGCGCTTTGACGGTCTCTGGAAACACCATATATTTT,CASALTVSGNTIYF
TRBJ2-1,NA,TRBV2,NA,TGTGCCAGCAGTCCAGAACTAGGAGGATATGAGCAGTTCTTC,CASSPELGGYEQFF
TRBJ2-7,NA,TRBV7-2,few,TGTGCCAGCAGCTTACGGCAGGGCCCCTACGAGCAGTACTTC,CASSLRQGPYEQYF
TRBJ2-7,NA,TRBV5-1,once,TGCGCCAGCAGCTTGGGACAGCGCTCCTACGAGCAGTACTTC,CASSLGQRSYEQYF
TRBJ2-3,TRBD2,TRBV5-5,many,TGTGCCAGCAGCGTGACCGGGACTAGCGGGGGGAGGGATACGCAGTATTTT,CASSVTGTSGGRDTQYF
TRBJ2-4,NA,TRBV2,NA,TGCTCGGGAAGGGGGGCCAAAAACATTCAGTACTTC,CSGRGAKNIQYF
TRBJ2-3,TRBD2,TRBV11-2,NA,TGTGCCAGCAGCTTGACCTGGGAGGTAGCGGGGGGGATAAATACGCAGTATTTT,CASSLTWEVAGGINTQYF
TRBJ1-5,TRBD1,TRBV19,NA,TGTGCCAGTAGTGTCAGAGCCCTGACAGGGAGACACCAGCCCCAGCATTTT,CASSVRALTGRHQPQHF
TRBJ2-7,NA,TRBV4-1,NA,TGCGCCAGCAGCCAAGGGGGGCTCTCCTACGAGCAGTACTTC,CASSQGGLSYEQYF